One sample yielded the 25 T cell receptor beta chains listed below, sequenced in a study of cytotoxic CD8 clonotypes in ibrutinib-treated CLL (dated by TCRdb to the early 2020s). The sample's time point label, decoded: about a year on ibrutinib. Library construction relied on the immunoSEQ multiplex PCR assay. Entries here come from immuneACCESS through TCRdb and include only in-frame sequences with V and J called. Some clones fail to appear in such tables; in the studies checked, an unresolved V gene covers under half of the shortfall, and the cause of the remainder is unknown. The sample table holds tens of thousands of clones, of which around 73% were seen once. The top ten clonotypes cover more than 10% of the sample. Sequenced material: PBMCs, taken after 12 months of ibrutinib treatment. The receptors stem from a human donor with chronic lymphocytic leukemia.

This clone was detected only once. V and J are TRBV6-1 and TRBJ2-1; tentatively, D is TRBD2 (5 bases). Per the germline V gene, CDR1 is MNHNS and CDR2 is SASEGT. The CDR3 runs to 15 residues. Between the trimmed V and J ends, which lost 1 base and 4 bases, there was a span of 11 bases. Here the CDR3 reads CASSEDPGTYNEQFF. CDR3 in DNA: TGTGCCAGCAGTGAAGATCCGGGAACATACAATGAGCAGTTCTTC.

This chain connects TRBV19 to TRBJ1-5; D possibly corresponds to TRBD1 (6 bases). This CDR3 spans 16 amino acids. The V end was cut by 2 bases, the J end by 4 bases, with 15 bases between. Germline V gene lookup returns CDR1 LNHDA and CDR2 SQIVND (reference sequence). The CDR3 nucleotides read TGTGCCAGTAGTATAACAGGGAGGGTTGATAATCAGCCCCAGCATTTT. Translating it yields CASSITGRVDNQPQHF.

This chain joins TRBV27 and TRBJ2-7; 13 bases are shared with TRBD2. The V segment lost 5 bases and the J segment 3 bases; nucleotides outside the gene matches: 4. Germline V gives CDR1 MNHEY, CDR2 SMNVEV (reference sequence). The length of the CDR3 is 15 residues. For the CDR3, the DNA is TGTGCCAGCAGTCCACGGACTAGCGGGGGCTACGAGCAGTACTTC. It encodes CASSPRTSGGYEQYF.

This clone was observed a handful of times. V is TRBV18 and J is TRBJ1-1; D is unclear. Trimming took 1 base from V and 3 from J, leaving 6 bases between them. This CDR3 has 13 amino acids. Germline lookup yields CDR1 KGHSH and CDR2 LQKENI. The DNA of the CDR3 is TGTGCCAGCTCACCACAAACCGACACTGAAGCTTTCTTT. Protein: CASSPQTDTEAFF.

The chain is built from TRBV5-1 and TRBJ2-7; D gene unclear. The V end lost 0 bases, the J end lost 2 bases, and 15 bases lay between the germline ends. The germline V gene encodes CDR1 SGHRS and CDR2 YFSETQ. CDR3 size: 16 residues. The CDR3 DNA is TGCGCCAGCAGCTTGGAGATTGGTTTAAACCCCTACGAGCAGTACTTC. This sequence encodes CASSLEIGLNPYEQYF. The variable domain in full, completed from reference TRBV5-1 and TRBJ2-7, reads KAGVTQTPRYLIKTRGQQVTLSCSPISGHRSVSWYQQTPGQGLQFLFEYFSETQRNKGNFPGRFSGRQFSNSRSEMNVSTLELGDSALYLCASSLEIGLNPYEQYFGPGTRLTVT.

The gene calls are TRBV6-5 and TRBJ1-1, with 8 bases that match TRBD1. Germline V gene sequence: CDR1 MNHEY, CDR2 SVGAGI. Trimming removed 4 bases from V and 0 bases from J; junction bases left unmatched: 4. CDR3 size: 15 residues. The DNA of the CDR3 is TGTGCCAGCAGTTCCCGACAGGGGCTGAACACTGAAGCTTTCTTT. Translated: CASSSRQGLNTEAFF.

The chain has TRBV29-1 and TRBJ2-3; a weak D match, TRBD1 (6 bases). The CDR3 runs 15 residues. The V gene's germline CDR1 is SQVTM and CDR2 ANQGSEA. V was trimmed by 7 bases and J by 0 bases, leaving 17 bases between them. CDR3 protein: CSADLDRASTDTQYF. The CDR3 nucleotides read TGCAGCGCTGACTTGGACAGAGCTAGCACAGATACGCAGTATTTT.

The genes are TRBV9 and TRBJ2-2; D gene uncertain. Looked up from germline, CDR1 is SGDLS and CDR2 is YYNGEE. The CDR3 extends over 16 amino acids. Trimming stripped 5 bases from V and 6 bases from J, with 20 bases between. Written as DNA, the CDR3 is TGTGCCAGCAGTGACACATTTTCCCTAGTCTCCGGGGAGCTGTTTTTT. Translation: CASSDTFSLVSGELFF.

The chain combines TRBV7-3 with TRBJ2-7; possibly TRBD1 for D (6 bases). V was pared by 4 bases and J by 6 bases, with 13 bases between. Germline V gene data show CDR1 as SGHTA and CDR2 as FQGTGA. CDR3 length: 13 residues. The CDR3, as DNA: TGTGCCAGCAGCTCTGACAGGCTAGGCGAGCAGTACTTC. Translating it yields CASSSDRLGEQYF.

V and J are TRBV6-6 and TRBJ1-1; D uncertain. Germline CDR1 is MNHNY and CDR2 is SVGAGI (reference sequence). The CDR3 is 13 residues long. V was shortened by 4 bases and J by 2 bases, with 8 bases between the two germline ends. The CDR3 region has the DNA TGTGCCAGCAGTTTAGTCCCCAACACTGAAGCTTTCTTT. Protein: CASSLVPNTEAFF.

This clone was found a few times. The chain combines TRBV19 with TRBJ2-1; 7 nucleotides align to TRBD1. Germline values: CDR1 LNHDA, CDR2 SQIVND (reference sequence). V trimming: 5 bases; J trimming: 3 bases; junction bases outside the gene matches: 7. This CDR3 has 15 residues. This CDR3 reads CASSRSGTVYNEQFF. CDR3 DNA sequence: TGTGCCAGTAGTCGGAGTGGGACAGTCTACAATGAGCAGTTCTTC.

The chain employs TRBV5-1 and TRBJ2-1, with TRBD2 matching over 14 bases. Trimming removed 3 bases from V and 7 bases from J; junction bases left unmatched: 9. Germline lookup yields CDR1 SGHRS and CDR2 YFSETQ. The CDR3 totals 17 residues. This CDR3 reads CASSSRLAGGLFNEQFF. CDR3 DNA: TGCGCCAGCAGCTCTCGACTAGCGGGGGGGCTTTTTAATGAGCAGTTCTTC.

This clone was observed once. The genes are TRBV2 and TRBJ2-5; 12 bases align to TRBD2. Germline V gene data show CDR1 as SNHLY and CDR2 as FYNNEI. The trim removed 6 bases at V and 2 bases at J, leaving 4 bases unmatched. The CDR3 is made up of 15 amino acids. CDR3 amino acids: CASRPLAGGQETQYF. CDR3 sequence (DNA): TGTGCCAGCAGACCCCTAGCGGGGGGGCAAGAGACCCAGTACTTC.

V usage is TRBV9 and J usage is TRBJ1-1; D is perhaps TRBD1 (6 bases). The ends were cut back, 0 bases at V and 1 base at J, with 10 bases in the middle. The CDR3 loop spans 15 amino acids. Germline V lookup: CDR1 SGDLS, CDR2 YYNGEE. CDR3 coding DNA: TGTGCCAGCAGCGTAGCAACAGGGCGGAACACTGAAGCTTTCTTT. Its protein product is CASSVATGRNTEAFF.

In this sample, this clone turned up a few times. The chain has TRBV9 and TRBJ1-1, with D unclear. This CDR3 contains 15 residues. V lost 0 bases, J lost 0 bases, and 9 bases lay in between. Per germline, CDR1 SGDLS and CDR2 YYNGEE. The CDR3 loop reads CASSVGGIMNTEAFF. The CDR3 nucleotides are TGTGCCAGCAGCGTAGGTGGGATAATGAACACTGAAGCTTTCTTT.

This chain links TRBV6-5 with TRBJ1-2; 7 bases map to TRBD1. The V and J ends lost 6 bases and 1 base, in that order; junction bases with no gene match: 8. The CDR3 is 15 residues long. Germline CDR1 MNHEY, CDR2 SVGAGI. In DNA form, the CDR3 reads TGTGCCAGCAGGGCCAAACAGGGGAATAACTATGGCTACACCTTC. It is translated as CASRAKQGNNYGYTF.

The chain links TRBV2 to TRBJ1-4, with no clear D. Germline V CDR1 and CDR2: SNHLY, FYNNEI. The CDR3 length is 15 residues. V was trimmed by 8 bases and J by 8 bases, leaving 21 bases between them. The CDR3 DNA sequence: TGTGCCAGCCTAAATTCTCCCGCCCTGCTGGAAAAACTGTTTTTT. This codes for CASLNSPALLEKLFF. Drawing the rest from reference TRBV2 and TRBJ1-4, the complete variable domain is EPEVTQTPSHQVTQMGQEVILRCVPISNHLYFYWYRQILGQKVEFLVSFYNNEISEKSEIFDDQFSVERPDGSNFTLKIRSTKLEDSAMYFCASLNSPALLEKLFFGSGTQLSVL.

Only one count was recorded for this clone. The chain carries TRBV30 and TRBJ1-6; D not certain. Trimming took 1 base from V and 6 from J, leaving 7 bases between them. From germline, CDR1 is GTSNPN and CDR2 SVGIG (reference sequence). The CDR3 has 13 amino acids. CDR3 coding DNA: TGTGCCTGGAGTGAGACTCGTAATTCACCCCTCCACTTT. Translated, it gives CAWSETRNSPLHF.

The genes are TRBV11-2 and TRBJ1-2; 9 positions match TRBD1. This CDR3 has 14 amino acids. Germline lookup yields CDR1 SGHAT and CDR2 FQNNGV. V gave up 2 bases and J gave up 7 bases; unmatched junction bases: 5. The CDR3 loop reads CASSLTGGAGGYTF. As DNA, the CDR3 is TGTGCCAGCAGCTTAACAGGGGGCGCGGGTGGCTACACCTTC.

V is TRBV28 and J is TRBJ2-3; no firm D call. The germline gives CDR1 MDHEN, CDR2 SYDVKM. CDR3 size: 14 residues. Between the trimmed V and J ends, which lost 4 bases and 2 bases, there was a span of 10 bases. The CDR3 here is CASSSGLNTDTQYF. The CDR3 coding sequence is TGTGCCAGCAGTTCCGGCCTTAACACAGATACGCAGTATTTT.

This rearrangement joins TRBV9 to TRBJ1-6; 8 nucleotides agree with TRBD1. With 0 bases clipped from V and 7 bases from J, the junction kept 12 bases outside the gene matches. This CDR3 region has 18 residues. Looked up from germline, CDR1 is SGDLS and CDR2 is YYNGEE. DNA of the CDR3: TGTGCCAGCAGCGTAGGGGACAGGACCTACACAAGCAATTCACCCCTCCACTTT. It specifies CASSVGDRTYTSNSPLHF.

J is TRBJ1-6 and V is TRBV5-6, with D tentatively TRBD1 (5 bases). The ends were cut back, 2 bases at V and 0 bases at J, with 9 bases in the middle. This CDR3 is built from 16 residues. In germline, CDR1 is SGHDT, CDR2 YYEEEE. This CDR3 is CASSFYRSSYNSPLHF. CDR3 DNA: TGTGCCAGCAGCTTTTACAGGAGCTCCTATAATTCACCCCTCCACTTT.

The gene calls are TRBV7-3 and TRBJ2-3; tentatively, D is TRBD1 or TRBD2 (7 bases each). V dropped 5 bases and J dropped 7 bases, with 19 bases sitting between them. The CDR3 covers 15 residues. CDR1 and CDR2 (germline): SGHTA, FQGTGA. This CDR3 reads CASSPQGGGGNTQYF. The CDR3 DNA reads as TGTGCCAGCAGCCCCCAGGGGGGGGGCGGAAATACGCAGTATTTT.

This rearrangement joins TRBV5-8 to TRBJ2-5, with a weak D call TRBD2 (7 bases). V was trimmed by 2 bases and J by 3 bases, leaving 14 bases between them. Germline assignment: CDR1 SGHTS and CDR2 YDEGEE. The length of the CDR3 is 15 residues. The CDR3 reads CASSLGRGRKETQYF. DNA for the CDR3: TGTGCCAGCAGCTTAGGGCGGGGGCGAAAAGAGACCCAGTACTTC.

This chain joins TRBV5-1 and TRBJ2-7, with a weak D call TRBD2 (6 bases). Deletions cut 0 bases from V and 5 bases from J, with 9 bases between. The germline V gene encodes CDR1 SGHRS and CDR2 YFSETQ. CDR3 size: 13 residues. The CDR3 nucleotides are TGCGCCAGCAGCTTGGTGGAGGGCCACGAGCAGTACTTC. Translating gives CASSLVEGHEQYF.